Sequencing of this T cell receptor (beta chain) was carried out in a study of cytomegalovirus exposure and HLA in healthy donors. Turning to the study itself: Both the 95 to 150 validation repertoires and the 600 to 700 first-cohort repertoires used the same platform, as reported by a later analysis.

Profiled with immunoSEQ multiplex PCR; TCRdb holds only in-frame clones, not every one. The sample comprises roughly 52,000 clones, approximately 90% of which are singletons, and less than 4% rests with the top ten. Study-level results: Most TCR sequences were uncommon, yet certain public TCRs appeared in many donors. In the 95 to 150 validation repertoires, a later analysis found that first-cohort TCR clusters tended to co-occur.

Worth noting for this clone: The target antigen is unknown.

Trimming removed 2 bases from V and 2 bases from J, with 13 bases in between. Per the germline V gene, CDR1 is LNHDA and CDR2 is SQIVND (reference sequence). The CDR3 is made up of 16 amino acids. Separate from the approximately 700-subject first cohort was the 120-subject validation cohort, to which the donors belonged. This receptor was obtained from a man aged 18 to 30 in good health and CMV-seronegative. This chain joins TRBV19 and TRBJ1-5; D may be TRBD1 (6 bases). Sequenced input: PBMCs. CDR3: CASSILGARGNQPQHF. The DNA of the CDR3 is TGTGCCAGTAGTATACTGGGGGCGCGGGGCAATCAGCCCCAGCATTTT.